The 30 T cell receptor beta chains given below trace back to one sample, sequenced in a study of HIV-infected patients and healthy controls. TCRdb re-called the 5' RACE reads with MiXCR, one entry per CDR3 protein. The repertoire consists of about 67,000 distinct CDR3 sequences, with about a sixth occurring once and the leading ten covering approximately 6%. The sample taken for sequencing was CD4+ T cells from blood. These receptors were collected from a human donor in good health.

This clonotype was counted between two and nine times. The V and J genes are TRBV28 and TRBJ1-4, with 10 bases lining up with TRBD1. The V and J ends lost 5 bases and 4 bases, in that order; junction bases with no gene match: 4. The CDR3 contains 15 residues. Germline-derived CDR1 and CDR2 are MDHEN and SYDVKM. CDR3 in DNA: TGTGCCAGCAGTCGGGACAGGGGTAATAATGAAAAACTGTTTTTT. This gives the protein CASSRDRGNNEKLFF. Full variable domain (rest looked up from reference TRBV28 and TRBJ1-4): DVKVTQSSRYLVKRTGEKVFLECVQDMDHENMFWYRQDPGLGLRLIYFSYDVKMKEKGDIPEGYSVSREKKERFSLILESASTNQTSMYLCASSRDRGNNEKLFFGSGTQLSVL.

This chain uses TRBV28 with TRBJ2-7; D unresolved. Germline V lookup: CDR1 MDHEN, CDR2 SYDVKM. Trimming shortened V by 2 bases and J by 4 bases, and 12 bases separated the two germline ends. The CDR3 extends over 14 amino acids. The CDR3 region has the DNA TGTGCCAGCAGTTTAAGTAGGGTATCGTACGAGCAGTACTTC. Protein product: CASSLSRVSYEQYF.

This clonotype was detected ten times or more. The chain recombines TRBV27 with TRBJ1-2, with 10 nucleotides matching TRBD1. This CDR3 region has 16 residues. Germline assignment: CDR1 MNHEY and CDR2 SMNVEV (reference sequence). V gave up 5 bases and J gave up 4 bases; unmatched junction bases: 10. In nucleotides, the CDR3 is TGTGCCAGCAGTCGTTCCGGGACAGGGGCTTTCTATGGCTACACCTTC. Translation: CASSRSGTGAFYGYTF.

This clonotype has at least ten counts. J is TRBJ1-1 and V is TRBV20-1; no firm D call. Trimming removed 0 bases at V and 5 bases at J, with 22 bases between. Per germline, CDR1 DFQATT and CDR2 SNEGSKA (reference sequence). The CDR3 consists of 17 residues. CDR3 sequence reads: CSARDLRGMAGETEAFF. In nucleotides, the CDR3 is TGCAGTGCTAGAGATCTCAGAGGGATGGCAGGTGAAACTGAAGCTTTCTTT.

This clonotype has ten or more counts. The chain carries TRBV6-6 and TRBJ1-5; TRBD1 matches 10 bases. Per germline, CDR1 MNHNY and CDR2 SVGAGI (reference sequence). The CDR3 sequence is 15 residues long. The V gene end was trimmed by 3 bases and the J gene end by 9 bases; junction bases not matched to a gene: 8. The CDR3 DNA is TGTGCCAGCAGTTATACGGGACAGGGGTTCGCGCCCCAGCATTTT. Translated: CASSYTGQGFAPQHF.

The V call is TRBV12-3 or TRBV12-4, the J call TRBJ2-7; the match to TRBD2 covers 14 bases. V trimming: 6 bases; J trimming: 3 bases; junction bases outside the gene matches: 16. This CDR3 is built from 19 residues. The CDR3 DNA sequence: TGTGCCAGCAGGCAAGAGTTGGGACTAGCGGGAGCCCCTCTCTACGAGCAGTACTTC. Translating it yields CASRQELGLAGAPLYEQYF.

This clonotype was counted only a few times. The rearrangement uses TRBV20-1 and TRBJ1-1, with TRBD1 matching over 8 bases. The CDR3 length is 14 residues. After removal of 0 bases from V and 1 base from J, the junction contained 1 base not matched to a gene. Germline loops: CDR1 DFQATT, CDR2 SNEGSKA (reference sequence). Here the CDR3 reads CSAREGTGNTEAFF. CDR3 nucleotide sequence: TGCAGTGCTAGAGAGGGGACAGGGAACACTGAAGCTTTCTTT.

There are a few counts of this clonotype. The chain couples TRBV11-1 to TRBJ2-1, with 11 bases identical to TRBD2. The CDR3 loop spans 15 amino acids. Unmatched junction bases numbered 4, after V lost 5 bases and J lost 4 bases. CDR1 SGHAT and CDR2 FQDESV come from the germline V gene (reference sequence). This CDR3 is CASSGLAGGYNEQFF. In DNA form, the CDR3 reads TGTGCCAGCAGCGGTCTAGCGGGGGGTTACAATGAGCAGTTCTTC. Together with reference TRBV11-1 and TRBJ2-1, the CDR3 gives the full variable domain: EAEVAQSPRYKITEKSQAVAFWCDPISGHATLYWYRQILGQGPELLVQFQDESVVDDSQLPKDRFSAERLKGVDSTLKIQPAELGDSAMYLCASSGLAGGYNEQFFGPGTRLTVL.

The V call is TRBV6-6, the J call TRBJ1-5, with 9 bases matching TRBD1. The CDR3 spans 15 residues. In germline, CDR1 is MNHNY, CDR2 SVGAGI (reference sequence). The V and J ends lost 5 bases and 0 bases, in that order; junction bases with no gene match: 2. CDR3 region: CASSTTGGSNQPQHF. CDR3 DNA sequence: TGTGCCAGCAGTACGACAGGGGGTAGCAATCAGCCCCAGCATTTT.

This clonotype was seen only a few times. The chain carries TRBV5-5 and TRBJ2-7, with a weak D call TRBD2 (5 bases). Trimming shortened V by 1 base and J by 12 bases, and 17 bases separated the two germline ends. The germline V gene encodes CDR1 SGHKS and CDR2 YYEKEE (reference sequence). The CDR3 extends over 13 amino acids. The CDR3 spells CASSLFDRTEGYF. DNA for the CDR3: TGTGCCAGCAGCTTGTTCGACCGTACTGAGGGGTACTTC.

In DNA, the CDR3 is TGTGCCAGCAGTCAAGGGCTAGGCCCAGATACGCAGTATTTT. Its translation: CASSQGLGPDTQYF. The rearrangement links TRBV12-3 or TRBV12-4 to TRBJ2-3; D unclear. CDR3 length: 14 residues. V was clipped by 5 bases and J by 4 bases, with 13 bases between them.

This chain links TRBV6-6 with TRBJ1-5; D possibly corresponds to TRBD1 (5 bases). Germline V CDR1 and CDR2: MNHNY, SVGAGI (reference sequence). The CDR3 extends over 16 amino acids. V lost 0 bases to trimming and J lost 4 bases, with 13 bases between them. As DNA, the CDR3 is TGTGCCAGCAGTTACTCGAGTATGGGGGGGAATCAGCCCCAGCATTTT. It codes for CASSYSSMGGNQPQHF.

The CDR3 protein is CASGTMYEQYF. CDR3 coding DNA: TGTGCCAGCGGGACAATGTACGAGCAGTACTTC. The chain uses TRBV6-1 and TRBJ2-7; a weak D match, TRBD1 (6 bases). The CDR3 has 11 amino acids. V was clipped by 8 bases and J by 4 bases, with 9 bases between them. Germline CDR1 MNHNS, CDR2 SASEGT.

Ten or more counts support this clonotype. V usage is TRBV12-5 and J usage is TRBJ2-1; a possible D gene is TRBD1 (5 bases). This CDR3 spans 13 amino acids. The germline V and J ends were trimmed by 6 bases and 2 bases, with 8 bases remaining between them. CDR1 LGHNT and CDR2 FRNRAP come from the germline V gene. CDR3 region: CASGTETYNEQFF. In DNA form, the CDR3 reads TGTGCTAGTGGGACAGAAACCTACAATGAGCAGTTCTTC.

This sequence joins TRBV11-2 and TRBJ2-3; perhaps TRBD2 as D (6 bases). This CDR3 contains 16 residues. Germline V gene data show CDR1 as SGHAT and CDR2 as FQNNGV. Trimming stripped 1 base from V and 2 bases from J, with 13 bases between. As DNA, the CDR3 is TGTGCCAGCAGCTTAGTCTCGGGGGTGCCCACAGATACGCAGTATTTT. This gives the protein CASSLVSGVPTDTQYF. The whole variable domain, filled in from reference TRBV11-2 and TRBJ2-3, reads EAGVAQSPRYKIIEKRQSVAFWCNPISGHATLYWYQQILGQGPKLLIQFQNNGVVDDSQLPKDRFSAERLKGVDSTLKIQPAKLEDSAVYLCASSLVSGVPTDTQYFGPGTRLTVL.

This clonotype came up a few times. The chain employs TRBV7-2 and TRBJ2-7; D perhaps matches TRBD2 (6 bases). Trimming took off 5 bases at V and 0 bases at J, with 14 bases between the two ends. CDR1 and CDR2 (germline): SGHTA, FQGNSA. The CDR3 consists of 15 residues. CDR3 in amino acids: CASSPPGLLSYEQYF. DNA of the CDR3: TGTGCCAGCAGCCCCCCGGGACTTCTCTCCTACGAGCAGTACTTC.

The table lists this clonotype with a few counts. The V call is TRBV7-2, the J call TRBJ2-1; D is undetermined. V lost 1 base and J 7 bases, leaving 23 bases between the germline ends. Germline CDR1 is SGHTA and CDR2 is FQGNSA. There are 18 residues in the CDR3. The CDR3 loop is CASSLGVRRARSTNEQFF. CDR3 in DNA: TGTGCCAGCAGCTTAGGGGTTCGACGGGCGAGGTCGACGAATGAGCAGTTCTTC. The complete variable domain, with remaining parts taken from reference TRBV7-2 and TRBJ2-1, reads GAGVSQSPSNKVTEKGKDVELRCDPISGHTALYWYRQSLGQGLEFLIYFQGNSAPDKSGLPSDRFSAERTGGSVSTLTIQRTQQEDSAVYLCASSLGVRRARSTNEQFFGPGTRLTVL.

The V call is TRBV11-2, the J call TRBJ2-1, with TRBD2 as a possible D gene (5 bases). The CDR3 consists of 16 residues. Trimming left V 2 bases short and J 9 bases short, with 20 bases between. Germline V gene lookup returns CDR1 SGHAT and CDR2 FQNNGV. This chain's CDR3 is CASSLNYRGAQGEQFF. The CDR3 nucleotides read TGTGCCAGCAGCTTAAACTACCGGGGTGCACAAGGTGAGCAGTTCTTC. The variable domain in full, with the rest retrieved from reference TRBV11-2 and TRBJ2-1, is EAGVAQSPRYKIIEKRQSVAFWCNPISGHATLYWYQQILGQGPKLLIQFQNNGVVDDSQLPKDRFSAERLKGVDSTLKIQPAKLEDSAVYLCASSLNYRGAQGEQFFGPGTRLTVL.

This clonotype came up a few times. The chain combines TRBV4-1 with TRBJ2-7, with 10 bases fitting TRBD2. J was trimmed by 5 bases and V by 1 base; bases with no gene match: 11. The length of the CDR3 is 17 residues. Germline V gene sequence: CDR1 MGHRA, CDR2 YSYEKL. CDR3 bases: TGCGCCAGCAGCCAAGGGGCAATGGGACTAGCGATTGACGAGCAGTACTTC. Protein sequence: CASSQGAMGLAIDEQYF.

This chain links TRBV18 with TRBJ1-2, with D possibly matching TRBD1 (5 bases). CDR1 and CDR2 from the germline V gene are KGHSH and LQKENI. V was trimmed by 6 bases and J by 8 bases, leaving 19 bases between them. This CDR3 is 14 amino acids long. The CDR3 region is CASSLQGDANGYTF. DNA of the CDR3: TGTGCCAGCTCGCTCCAGGGAGATGCGAACGGCTACACCTTC.

The chain has TRBV6-5 and TRBJ1-4, with D perhaps matching TRBD1 (5 bases). Germline V gives CDR1 MNHEY, CDR2 SVGAGI. Trimming took 0 bases from V and 8 from J, leaving 10 bases between them. This CDR3 has 14 residues. The CDR3 sequence: CASSYSGGYEKLFF. The DNA for the CDR3 is TGTGCCAGCAGTTACTCGGGGGGGTACGAAAAACTGTTTTTT.

This clonotype was seen a handful of times. The V call is TRBV11-2, the J call TRBJ2-5; no definite D call. The CDR3 is made up of 14 amino acids. The germline V gene has CDR1 SGHAT and CDR2 FQNNGV. The V and J ends lost 1 base and 4 bases respectively, with 10 bases between them. CDR3 region: CASSLVGFGETQYF. CDR3 bases: TGTGCCAGCAGCTTAGTCGGGTTCGGAGAGACCCAGTACTTC. Drawing the rest from reference TRBV11-2 and TRBJ2-5, the complete variable domain is EAGVAQSPRYKIIEKRQSVAFWCNPISGHATLYWYQQILGQGPKLLIQFQNNGVVDDSQLPKDRFSAERLKGVDSTLKIQPAKLEDSAVYLCASSLVGFGETQYFGPGTRLLVL.

The V and J genes are TRBV7-9 and TRBJ1-4; D is unresolved. The length of the CDR3 is 14 residues. Germline V lookup: CDR1 SEHNR, CDR2 FQNEAQ (reference sequence). The ends were cut back, 5 bases at V and 13 bases at J, with 20 bases in the middle. DNA of the CDR3: TGTGCCAGCAGCATTAGTGGCTTGGAGAACGCACTGTTTTTT. Translation: CASSISGLENALFF.

This clonotype has a handful of counts. J is TRBJ1-1 and V is TRBV7-2; D not resolved. Trimming removed 5 bases from V and 1 base from J, with 8 bases in between. Germline lookup yields CDR1 SGHTA and CDR2 FQGNSA. CDR3 length equals 13 residues. The CDR3 loop is CASSQIGNTEAFF. CDR3 in DNA: TGTGCCAGCAGCCAGATCGGGAACACTGAAGCTTTCTTT.

At least ten counts were recorded for this clonotype. The chain recombines TRBV20-1 with TRBJ2-6; no clear D. The CDR3 extends over 13 amino acids. V was trimmed by 3 bases and J by 4 bases, leaving 7 bases between them. Looked up from germline, CDR1 is DFQATT and CDR2 is SNEGSKA (reference sequence). The CDR3 DNA is TGCAGTGCTAGTTTGAGGGGGGCCAACGTCCTGACTTTC. Amino acids: CSASLRGANVLTF.

The chain employs TRBV6-6 and TRBJ1-2; tentatively, D is TRBD1 (6 bases). This CDR3 spans 13 amino acids. Trimming took off 7 bases at V and 2 bases at J, with 11 bases between the two ends. CDR1 and CDR2 from the germline V gene are MNHNY and SVGAGI (reference sequence). CDR3: CASNPTGNYGYTF. In DNA form, the CDR3 reads TGTGCCAGCAATCCGACAGGAAACTATGGCTACACCTTC.

The table lists this clonotype with many counts. The chain joins TRBV11-3 to TRBJ1-1; a possible D gene is TRBD1 (6 bases). The CDR3 covers 16 residues. V lost 1 base, J lost 1 base, and 13 bases lay in between. Looked up from germline, CDR1 is SGHNT and CDR2 is YENEEA. The CDR3 bases are TGTGCCAGCAGCTTAGCCCGGGACATCTCGAACACTGAAGCTTTCTTT. This translates into CASSLARDISNTEAFF. Full variable domain (missing parts from reference TRBV11-3 and TRBJ1-1): EAGVVQSPRYKIIEKKQPVAFWCNPISGHNTLYWYLQNLGQGPELLIRYENEEAVDDSQLPKDRFSAERLKGVDSTLKIQPAELGDSAVYLCASSLARDISNTEAFFGQGTRLTVV.

In this sample, this clonotype turned up many times. The gene calls are TRBV29-1 and TRBJ1-1, with 11 bases identical to TRBD1. V lost 6 bases and J lost 4; bases outside the gene matches: 4. The V gene's germline CDR1 is SQVTM and CDR2 ANQGSEA. The CDR3 spans 13 residues. The CDR3 nucleotides read TGCAGCGTGAGGACAGGGGGCGGCACTGAAGCTTTCTTT. This gives the protein CSVRTGGGTEAFF.

V and J are TRBV7-8 and TRBJ2-2; tentatively, D is TRBD2 (6 bases). Germline V gives CDR1 SGHVS, CDR2 FQNEAQ. V lost 6 bases and J 2 bases, leaving 16 bases between the germline ends. The length of the CDR3 is 16 residues. This chain's CDR3 is CASRLTGTANTGELFF. For the CDR3, the DNA is TGTGCCAGCAGGTTAACCGGGACTGCAAACACCGGGGAGCTGTTTTTT.

This clonotype was seen more than once but under ten times. The chain employs TRBV15 and TRBJ1-5; a possible D gene is TRBD1 (5 bases). This CDR3 region has 15 residues. Trimming pared 0 bases from V and 3 bases from J, leaving 9 bases between. CDR1 is LNHNV, CDR2 YYDKDF, per germline (reference sequence). CDR3 DNA sequence: TGTGCCACCAGCAGAGATGAGGGGCTCAATCAGCCCCAGCATTTT. Translating gives CATSRDEGLNQPQHF. The variable domain in full, with the rest retrieved from reference TRBV15 and TRBJ1-5, is DAMVIQNPRYQVTQFGKPVTLSCSQTLNHNVMYWYQQKSSQAPKLLFHYYDKDFNNEADTPDNFQSRRPNTSFCFLDIRSPGLGDTAMYLCATSRDEGLNQPQHFGDGTRLSIL.